A selection of T cell receptor beta chains follows, all from one sample in a study of Graves' ophthalmopathy and Graves' hyperthyroidism. TCRdb re-called the multiplex PCR reads through MiXCR, storing one row per CDR3 protein. This sample has about 620,000 distinct CDR3 sequences, with 22% found just once. Material for sequencing was peripheral blood. These receptors were collected from a young woman with stable Graves' hyperthyroidism. Some clones in this sample may be carry-over from other donors' samples. Both conserved end residues are part of each CDR3. Each record gives: CDR3 DNA, CDR3 protein, clone size, J gene, V gene, D gene. A D gene is named only where the DNA matches it firmly. Expanded clones get a size class; other rows say once, few or many, or leave the size out.

DNA: TGTGCCAGCACCCCTCGGGCAGGGCCTGGAAACACCATATATTTT; CDR3: CASTPRAGPGNTIYF; size: many; J: TRBJ1-3; V: TRBV6-1; D: .
DNA: TGTGCCAGCAACCGAGGGGCTAGCGGGGACCAATACAATGAGCAGTTCTTC; CDR3: CASNRGASGDQYNEQFF; size: many; J: TRBJ2-1; V: TRBV6-5; D: TRBD2
DNA: TGTGCCAGCACCCCCCACCTGGACAGCAATTATCAGCCCCAGCATTTT; CDR3: CASTPHLDSNYQPQHF; size: many; J: TRBJ1-5; V: TRBV6-1; D: .
DNA: TGTGCCAGCACCTCGTACTCGGGTAACACTGAAGCTTTCTTT; CDR3: CASTSYSGNTEAFF; size: many; J: TRBJ1-1; V: TRBV7-2; D: .
DNA: TGTGCCAGCAGCTCCCGGGACACCCGAGGTAGCACTGAAGCTTTCTTT; CDR3: CASSSRDTRGSTEAFF; size: .; J: TRBJ1-1; V: TRBV11-1; D: .
DNA: TGTGCCAGCAGTAGCTGTTGGGCTTTCTTT; CDR3: CASSSCWAFF; size: few; J: TRBJ1-1; V: TRBV6-4; D: .
DNA: TGTGCCAGCAGCCCGGGACAGACACCTCAAGAGACCCAGTACTTC; CDR3: CASSPGQTPQETQYF; size: many; J: TRBJ2-5; V: TRBV2; D: TRBD1
DNA: TGTGCCAGCAGTGAAAAAGAAGGGGATGGCTACACCTTC; CDR3: CASSEKEGDGYTF; size: .; J: TRBJ1-2; V: TRBV6-1; D: .
DNA: TGTGCCATCAGTGAGGGGAGAGCCGGGAACACTGAAGCTTTCTTT; CDR3: CAISEGRAGNTEAFF; size: many; J: TRBJ1-1; V: TRBV10-3; D: .
DNA: TGCGCCAGCAGTGAGGACAGGTACTCTGGCTACACCTTC; CDR3: CASSEDRYSGYTF; size: many; J: TRBJ1-2; V: TRBV10-2; D: .
DNA: TGTGCCAGTAGAGAAGGCGGTGGCTATGGCTACACCTTC; CDR3: CASREGGGYGYTF; size: many; J: TRBJ1-2; V: TRBV19; D: .
DNA: TGTGCCAGCAGCACTAGCGGGGCGTTGCAGACCCGGTACTTC; CDR3: CASSTSGALQTRYF; size: .; J: TRBJ2-5; V: TRBV7-2; D: TRBD2
DNA: TGTGCCAGCAGCCCCGGACAGTGGACATTGGGGGAGGGTGGCTACACCTTC; CDR3: CASSPGQWTLGEGGYTF; size: .; J: TRBJ1-2; V: TRBV11-2; D: .
DNA: TGCAGCGTTGAAGTTAGGGCAAGCTCCTACGAGCAGTACTTC; CDR3: CSVEVRASSYEQYF; size: .; J: TRBJ2-7; V: TRBV29-1; D: .
DNA: TGCGCCAGCAGCTTGGCCGGACAGCCAAATCAGCCCCAGCATTTT; CDR3: CASSLAGQPNQPQHF; size: .; J: TRBJ1-5; V: TRBV5-1; D: .
DNA: TGTGCCAGCAGCCATACCCTGACAGCGGCGGCGTGGGGGGAGCTGTTTTTT; CDR3: CASSHTLTAAAWGELFF; size: many; J: TRBJ2-2; V: TRBV27; D: .
DNA: TGTGCCAGCAGTTTAAGAGGGGATCAGCCCCAGCATTTT; CDR3: CASSLRGDQPQHF; size: many; J: TRBJ1-5; V: TRBV5-1; D: .
DNA: TGTGCCAGCTCAGAGGGTTCCTCTGGGGCCAACGTCCTGACTTTC; CDR3: CASSEGSSGANVLTF; size: .; J: TRBJ2-6; V: TRBV6-1; D: .
DNA: TGTGCCAGCAGGTACAGGGACCCTTACGAGCAGTACTTC; CDR3: CASRYRDPYEQYF; size: many; J: TRBJ2-7; V: TRBV28; D: .